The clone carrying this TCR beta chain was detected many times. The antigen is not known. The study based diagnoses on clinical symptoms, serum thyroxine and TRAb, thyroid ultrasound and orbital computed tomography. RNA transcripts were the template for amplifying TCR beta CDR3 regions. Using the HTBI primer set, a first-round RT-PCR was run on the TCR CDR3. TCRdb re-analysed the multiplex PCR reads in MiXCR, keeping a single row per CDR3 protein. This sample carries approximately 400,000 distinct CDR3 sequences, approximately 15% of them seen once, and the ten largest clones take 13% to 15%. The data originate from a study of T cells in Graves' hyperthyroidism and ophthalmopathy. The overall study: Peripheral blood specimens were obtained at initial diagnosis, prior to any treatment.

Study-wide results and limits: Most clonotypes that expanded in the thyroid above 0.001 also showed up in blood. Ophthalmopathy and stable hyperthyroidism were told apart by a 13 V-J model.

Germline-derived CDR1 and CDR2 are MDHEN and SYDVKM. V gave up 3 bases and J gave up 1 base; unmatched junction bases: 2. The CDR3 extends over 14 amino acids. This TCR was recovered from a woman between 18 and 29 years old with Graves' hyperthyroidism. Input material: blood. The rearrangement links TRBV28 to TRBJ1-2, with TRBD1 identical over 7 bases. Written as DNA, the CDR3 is TGTGCCAGCAGTTTTCGGGACAGTAACTATGGCTACACCTTC. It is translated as CASSFRDSNYGYTF.